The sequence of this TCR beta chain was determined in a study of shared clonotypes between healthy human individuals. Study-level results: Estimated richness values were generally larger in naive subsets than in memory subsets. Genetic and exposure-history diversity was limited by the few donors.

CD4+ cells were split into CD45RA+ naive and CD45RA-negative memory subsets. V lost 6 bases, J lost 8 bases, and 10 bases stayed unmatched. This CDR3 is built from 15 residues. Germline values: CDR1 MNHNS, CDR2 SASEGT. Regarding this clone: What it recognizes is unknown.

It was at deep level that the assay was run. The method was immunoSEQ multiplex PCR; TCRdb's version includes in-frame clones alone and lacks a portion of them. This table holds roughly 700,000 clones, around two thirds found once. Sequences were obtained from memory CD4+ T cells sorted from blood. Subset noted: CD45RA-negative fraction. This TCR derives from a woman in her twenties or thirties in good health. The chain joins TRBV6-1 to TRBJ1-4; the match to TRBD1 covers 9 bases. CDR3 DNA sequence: TGTGCCAGCAGGACAGGGGGTATGGTCGGGGAAAAACTGTTTTTT. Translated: CASRTGGMVGEKLFF.